Below are 21 T cell receptor beta chains sequenced from a single sample in a study of metastatic and nonmetastatic thyroid tumors. TCRdb re-processed the PCR reads through MiXCR. Among approximately 74,000 clones listed, approximately 15% were seen once. Patients underwent thyroid surgery, and none had received any treatment before it. Specimen: blood. Receptors originate from a male donor with papillary thyroid cancer or a benign thyroid nodule (not recorded which). Some clones in this sample may be carry-over from other donors' samples.

This clone has a count of ten or more. Germline and junction disagree at one end, which may indicate a read error. The sample holds other DNA sequences that translate to the same CDR3. The chain recombines TRBV25-1 with TRBJ1-4; the match to TRBD1 covers 8 bases. CDR1 and CDR2 (germline): MGHDK, SYGVNS. The CDR3 runs 16 residues. The CDR3 sequence: CASSEAFLDRDEKLFF. The CDR3 DNA is TGCGCCAGCAGTGAAGCGTTCCTGGACAGGGATGAAAAACTGTTTTTT.

This clone showed up many times. V and J are TRBV9 and TRBJ2-1; TRBD2 matches at 10 bases. Germline loops: CDR1 SGDLS, CDR2 YYNGEE. With V trimmed by 0 bases and J by 7 bases, 4 bases remained unmatched. The CDR3 is made up of 15 amino acids. CDR3 region: CASSVEASGRNEQFF. CDR3 DNA sequence: TGTGCCAGCAGCGTAGAAGCTAGCGGGAGAAATGAGCAGTTCTTC. The whole variable domain, filled in from reference TRBV9 and TRBJ2-1, reads DSGVTQTPKHLITATGQRVTLRCSPRSGDLSVYWYQQSLDQGLQFLIQYYNGEERAKGNILERFSAQQFPDLHSELNLSSLELGDSALYFCASSVEASGRNEQFFGPGTRLTVL.

This clone has a single count. A junction end diverges from the germline sequence, so it may reflect a read error. The chain joins TRBV20-1 to TRBJ1-2, with D unresolved. CDR3 length: 13 residues. The germline CDR1 and CDR2 sequences are DFQATT and SNEGSKA (reference sequence). Here the CDR3 DNA reads TGCGGTGCTGCTATCGCAAGTACCTATGGCTACACCTTC. Protein sequence: CGAAIASTYGYTF.

As concerns this clone: One end of the junction varies from germline; a read error may be responsible. The V call is TRBV27, the J call TRBJ2-3, with 7 bases that match TRBD2. Germline CDR1 is MNHEY and CDR2 is SMNVEV (reference sequence). The CDR3 is 16 residues long. CDR3 amino acids: CSSSSRLAVRTDTQYF. CDR3 bases: TGTTCCAGCAGTTCACGACTAGCCGTCCGCACAGATACGCAGTATTTT.

This clone showed up many times. The chain has TRBV30 and TRBJ1-2; a weak D match, TRBD1 (5 bases). Germline CDR1 GTSNPN, CDR2 SVGIG (reference sequence). V lost 1 base and J lost 8, with 8 bases in between. This CDR3 contains 11 residues. CDR3: CAWSAGTGYTF. In nucleotides, the CDR3 is TGTGCCTGGAGTGCGGGGACGGGCTACACCTTC.

This clone has just a few counts. A much larger clone is a single base away; this may be a read error. The chain carries TRBV29-1 and TRBJ2-1; D unclear. Looked up from germline, CDR1 is SQVTM and CDR2 is ANQGSEA. The CDR3 consists of 13 residues. CDR3: CSVESRRYNEQSF. DNA for the CDR3: TGCAGCGTTGAATCTCGGCGCTACAATGAGCAGTCCTTC.

The J gene is TRBJ2-3, the V gene TRBV20-1; 10 bases match TRBD2. With V trimmed by 3 bases and J by 1 base, 7 bases remained unmatched. Per the germline V gene, CDR1 is DFQATT and CDR2 is SNEGSKA (reference sequence). CDR3 size: 16 residues. The CDR3 nucleotides are TGCAGTGCTAGTTCTTTAGCGGGAGGAGGCACAGATACGCAGTATTTT. Amino acid sequence: CSASSLAGGGTDTQYF.

The chain links TRBV11-2 to TRBJ1-1; a possible D gene is TRBD1 (5 bases). The CDR3 runs to 17 residues. Germline CDR1 is SGHAT and CDR2 is FQNNGV. V was pared by 0 bases and J by 4 bases, with 18 bases between. The CDR3 here is CASSLDSEGPGSTEAFF. The CDR3 nucleotides are TGTGCCAGCAGCTTAGACTCGGAGGGGCCGGGGAGCACTGAAGCTTTCTTT. Based on the CDR3 plus reference TRBV11-2 and TRBJ1-1, the full variable domain is EAGVAQSPRYKIIEKRQSVAFWCNPISGHATLYWYQQILGQGPKLLIQFQNNGVVDDSQLPKDRFSAERLKGVDSTLKIQPAKLEDSAVYLCASSLDSEGPGSTEAFFGQGTRLTVV.

This clone was picked up many times. The chain uses TRBV20-1 and TRBJ2-7; 7 bases align to TRBD2. The CDR3 totals 15 residues. J was trimmed by 0 bases and V by 1 base; bases with no gene match: 6. CDR1 is DFQATT, CDR2 SNEGSKA, per germline (reference sequence). The CDR3: CSARGSRESSYEQYF. CDR3 sequence (DNA): TGCAGTGCTAGAGGCTCGCGGGAGAGCTCCTACGAGCAGTACTTC.

This clone showed up many times. The V and J genes are TRBV6-1 and TRBJ2-2, with unresolved D. V lost 11 bases and J lost 6, with 13 bases in between. Germline CDR1 MNHNS, CDR2 SASEGT. CDR3 length: 12 residues. In nucleotides, the CDR3 is TGTGCCTCTCGTATGTGGTCCGGGGAGCTGTTTTTT. Amino acid sequence: CASRMWSGELFF.

This clone has at least ten counts. This chain connects TRBV7-6 to TRBJ1-1; the match to TRBD1 covers 7 bases. CDR1 and CDR2 (germline): SGHVS, FNYEAQ. The V segment lost 5 bases and the J segment 0 bases; nucleotides outside the gene matches: 3. The CDR3 consists of 14 residues. CDR3 nucleotides: TGTGCCAGCAGCAAGGGACAGATGAACACTGAAGCTTTCTTT. Its protein is CASSKGQMNTEAFF.

Only a few counts were recorded for this clone. V gene TRBV6-2 or TRBV6-3 combines with J gene TRBJ2-2, with D perhaps matching TRBD2 (5 bases). CDR3 length: 12 amino acids. V dropped 5 bases and J dropped 13 bases, with 14 bases sitting between them. Germline CDR1 and CDR2: MNHEY and SVGEGT. The CDR3 loop is CASSLNTAGLFF. CDR3 DNA: TGTGCCAGCAGTCTGAACACCGCGGGGCTGTTTTTT.

This clone was seen at least ten times. The CDR3, as DNA: TGTGCCAGCAGCTCGGGACTGGGGGGCGGGGAGCTGTTTTTT. Its translation: CASSSGLGGGELFF. The rearrangement links TRBV7-3 to TRBJ2-2, with D possibly being TRBD2 (6 bases). Germline lookup yields CDR1 SGHTA and CDR2 FQGTGA. Trimming shortened V by 4 bases and J by 7 bases, and 13 bases separated the two germline ends. The CDR3 has 14 amino acids.

The table lists this clone with many counts. The genes are TRBV27 and TRBJ1-6; D unclear. V was shortened by 4 bases and J by 10 bases, with 17 bases between the two germline ends. The CDR3 is 15 residues long. The germline V gene has CDR1 MNHEY and CDR2 SMNVEV (reference sequence). CDR3 residues: CASSSGPAGHSPLHF. The CDR3 DNA reads as TGTGCCAGCAGTTCTGGGCCTGCCGGGCACTCACCCCTCCACTTT.

The V call is TRBV7-8, the J call TRBJ2-7; possible D gene TRBD2, 6 bases. Germline CDR1 SGHVS, CDR2 FQNEAQ. V lost 3 bases to trimming and J lost 5 bases, with 14 bases between them. This CDR3 region has 14 residues. CDR3 region: CASSFSGGVDEQYF. The CDR3 nucleotides read TGTGCCAGCAGCTTTAGCGGCGGGGTCGACGAGCAGTACTTC.

This clone has a count of ten or more. This chain joins TRBV28 and TRBJ2-7; no clear D. The V end was cut by 7 bases, the J end by 7 bases, with 20 bases between. The CDR3 sequence is 14 residues long. Germline-derived CDR1 and CDR2 are MDHEN and SYDVKM. CDR3 DNA sequence: TGTGCCAGCACCCGACTCGGCAGGTCGGTTGAGCAGTACTTC. This sequence encodes CASTRLGRSVEQYF.

This clone was observed a handful of times. This chain uses TRBV6-1 with TRBJ2-3, with 14 bases fitting TRBD2. J was trimmed by 5 bases and V by 6 bases; bases with no gene match: 4. The CDR3 contains 15 residues. Germline lookup yields CDR1 MNHNS and CDR2 SASEGT. CDR3 DNA sequence: TGTGCCAGCAGCTGGACTAGCGGGAGGTTAGATACGCAGTATTTT. Protein product: CASSWTSGRLDTQYF.

A single count supports this clone. The rearrangement joins TRBV11-3 to TRBJ2-7; D perhaps matches TRBD2 (5 bases). The CDR3 has 16 amino acids. V was clipped by 0 bases and J by 2 bases, with 14 bases between them. The germline V gene has CDR1 SGHNT and CDR2 YENEEA. In nucleotides, the CDR3 is TGTGCCAGCAGCTTAGAGTCGGGAATTTCGACCTACGAGCAGTACTTC. Encoded protein: CASSLESGISTYEQYF.

This sequence joins TRBV19 and TRBJ1-2, with D uncertain. Germline loops: CDR1 LNHDA, CDR2 SQIVND (reference sequence). This CDR3 is 11 amino acids long. Trimming cost V 7 bases and J 7 bases, with 10 bases left between them. CDR3 sequence: CASTPGGGYTF. In DNA, the CDR3 is TGTGCCAGTACTCCAGGTGGTGGCTACACCTTC.

In its sample, this clone was seen many times. The CDR3 region is CASSLGLAGSFGTGELFF. CDR3 nucleotides: TGCGCCAGCAGCTTGGGGCTAGCGGGATCATTTGGCACCGGGGAGCTGTTTTTT. The rearrangement links TRBV5-1 to TRBJ2-2, with 9 bases matching TRBD2. CDR3 length equals 18 residues. Per germline, CDR1 SGHRS and CDR2 YFSETQ. Trimming cost V 0 bases and J 4 bases; bases outside gene matches: 10. The full variable domain, with the rest looked up from reference TRBV5-1 and TRBJ2-2, is KAGVTQTPRYLIKTRGQQVTLSCSPISGHRSVSWYQQTPGQGLQFLFEYFSETQRNKGNFPGRFSGRQFSNSRSEMNVSTLELGDSALYLCASSLGLAGSFGTGELFFGEGSRLTVL.

Ten or more counts support this clone. This rearrangement joins TRBV29-1 to TRBJ2-7, with D possibly TRBD2 on 6 matching bases. Trimming cost V 8 bases and J 2 bases, with 19 bases left between them. The CDR3 runs 14 residues. The germline V gene encodes CDR1 SQVTM and CDR2 ANQGSEA. CDR3 sequence (DNA): TGCAGCATTTTCCCGGGGGTAAGGCCCTACGAGCAGTACTTC. Residues: CSIFPGVRPYEQYF.